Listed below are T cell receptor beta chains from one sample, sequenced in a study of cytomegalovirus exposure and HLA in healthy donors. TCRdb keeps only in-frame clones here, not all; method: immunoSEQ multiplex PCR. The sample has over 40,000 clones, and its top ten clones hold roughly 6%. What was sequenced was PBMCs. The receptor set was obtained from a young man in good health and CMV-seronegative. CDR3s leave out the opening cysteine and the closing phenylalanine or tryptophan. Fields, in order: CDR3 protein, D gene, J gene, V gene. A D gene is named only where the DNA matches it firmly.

SVEEPGTTYGYT	-	TRBJ1-2	TRBV29-1
ASSQSSLAGGPGRAAQY	TRBD2	TRBJ2-5	TRBV4-2
ASSFVTSGSEQF	TRBD2	TRBJ2-1	TRBV5-1
ASSTGLGEQY	-	TRBJ2-7	TRBV6-5
ATAAGAYEQY	-	TRBJ2-7	TRBV6-1
ASSLFQGVGAKNIQY	-	TRBJ2-4	TRBV19
SVEGAKGEHEQY	TRBD1	TRBJ2-7	TRBV29-1
ASSLGQGQETQY	TRBD1	TRBJ2-5	TRBV11-2
ASSLALRGTGGMDWSPQY	TRBD1	TRBJ2-5	TRBV7-2
ASSSGGQNIQY	-	TRBJ2-4	TRBV5-6
ASSFRDHNTEAF	-	TRBJ1-1	TRBV7-9
ASRLGQGAQH	TRBD1	TRBJ1-5	TRBV7-8
ASSFGGSNEKLF	-	TRBJ1-4	TRBV5-1
ASSSPGQGNTEAF	TRBD1	TRBJ1-1	TRBV5-6
ASSGQGFGGYT	TRBD1	TRBJ1-2	TRBV5-1
ASSPTGAYEQY	-	-	TRBV18
ASSRTGGMNTEAF	TRBD1	TRBJ1-1	TRBV5-1
ASSPGGTGELF	TRBD1	TRBJ2-2	TRBV10-2
ASSASGSGLYEQY	-	TRBJ2-7	TRBV27
ASSRTGGNQPQH	TRBD1	TRBJ1-5	TRBV9
SASGASEAF	-	TRBJ1-1	TRBV20-1
ASSPKTGGSLETQY	TRBD1	TRBJ2-5	TRBV7-9
ASSLASGVYNEQF	TRBD2	TRBJ2-1	TRBV5-1
ASLGTSGSYEQY	TRBD2	TRBJ2-7	TRBV10-2
ASIIRGGDTEAF	-	TRBJ1-1	TRBV7-2
ASSFPRGSDYNEQF	-	TRBJ2-1	TRBV5-1
AWSVLVGAAREQY	-	TRBJ2-5	TRBV30
ASSTPKLAGCAYEQY	TRBD2	TRBJ2-7	TRBV9
ASSQTRDGGEAF	-	TRBJ1-1	TRBV11-3
ASSFTRAQMNTEAF	-	TRBJ1-1	TRBV27
ASSSLRGGGTNEKLF	-	TRBJ1-4	TRBV11-2
ASSLATGAQDGYT	TRBD1	TRBJ1-2	TRBV7-8
ASSGLAGGTDTQY	TRBD2	TRBJ2-3	TRBV11-3
AITPEQNTEAF	-	TRBJ1-1	TRBV10-3
ASSVGSSNTGELF	-	TRBJ2-2	TRBV9
ASSQNYGYT	-	TRBJ1-2	TRBV7-2
ASSQGGYYGYT	TRBD1	TRBJ1-2	TRBV25-1
ASSPPDRGYGYT	TRBD1	TRBJ1-2	TRBV5-6
ASSSLLPGQYHSPLH	TRBD1	TRBJ1-6	TRBV7-9
ASSEMWGGDLATEAF	-	TRBJ1-1	TRBV6-1
ASSPRGGGQAEAF	-	TRBJ1-1	TRBV18